The rows below give T cell receptor beta chains drawn from one sample of a study of identical twins. TCRdb re-derived calls from the 5' RACE reads in MiXCR, one entry per CDR3 protein. The sample includes some 200,000 distinct CDR3 sequences, under 10% of them seen just once. The data were also submitted as part of a second study, on yellow fever vaccine responses in identical twins.

The material sequenced was memory (CD45RO+) T cells sorted from blood. Every receptor here comes from a woman under 30 in good health. The CDR3 runs from the conserved cysteine through the conserved F or W. A D gene is named only where the DNA matches it firmly. Clone size is stated in some rows and not others, as once, few, many or a class when expanded.

j_call v_call clone_size d_call cdr3_aa cdr3_nt
TRBJ2-7 TRBV5-1 few . CASSLTFDEQYF TGCGCCAGCAGCCTAACCTTCGACGAGCAGTACTTC
TRBJ2-2 TRBV10-3 many . CAISDRGNTGELFF TGTGCCATCAGTGATCGAGGAAATACCGGGGAGCTGTTTTTT
TRBJ2-1 TRBV20-1 . TRBD2 CSAISGSVNEQFF TGCAGTGCGATTAGCGGGAGCGTCAATGAGCAGTTCTTC
TRBJ1-2 TRBV29-1 . TRBD1 CSVPLGTGTVNYGYTF TGCAGCGTTCCCTTGGGAACCGGGACAGTAAACTATGGCTACACCTTC
TRBJ2-5 TRBV6-2/TRBV6-3 . . CASHSGGGETQYF TGTGCCAGCCATAGTGGAGGAGGAGAGACCCAGTACTTC
TRBJ2-1 TRBV7-8 many TRBD2 CASSVSGGASNNEQFF TGTGCCAGCAGCGTTAGCGGGGGGGCTTCAAACAATGAGCAGTTCTTC
TRBJ2-5 TRBV24-1 . . CATREGGALGTQYF TGTGCCACCAGGGAAGGAGGGGCCCTTGGGACCCAGTACTTC
TRBJ2-7 TRBV28 . . CASSLRPVYEQYF TGTGCCAGCAGTCTGAGGCCCGTCTACGAGCAGTACTTC
TRBJ1-1 TRBV29-1 . . CSVAYSGNTEAFF TGCAGCGTTGCTTACAGTGGGAACACTGAAGCTTTCTTT
TRBJ2-7 TRBV27 . . CASRRQVSYEQYF TGTGCCAGCAGAAGACAGGTTTCCTACGAGCAGTACTTC
TRBJ2-1 TRBV4-3 . TRBD1 CASSPQPGTGLNEQFF TGCGCCAGCAGCCCCCAGCCCGGGACAGGTCTCAATGAGCAGTTCTTC
TRBJ2-2 TRBV6-1 . TRBD2 CASSWGTSAHQTNTGELFF TGTGCCAGCAGCTGGGGGACTAGCGCACACCAAACGAACACCGGGGAGCTGTTTTTT
TRBJ2-6 TRBV29-1 many TRBD2 CSVGLAGGLGANVLTF TGCAGCGTCGGACTAGCGGGAGGACTTGGGGCCAACGTCCTGACTTTC
TRBJ2-7 TRBV9 many TRBD2 CASSRGTSASYEQYF TGTGCCAGCAGCCGAGGGACTAGCGCCTCCTACGAGCAGTACTTC
TRBJ1-2 TRBV5-1 many . CASSPTDGGKHGYTF TGCGCCAGCAGCCCGACGGACGGAGGGAAACATGGCTACACCTTC
TRBJ2-3 TRBV19 few TRBD2 CASSMGSGGLEDTQYF TGTGCCAGTAGTATGGGGAGCGGGGGGTTAGAGGATACGCAGTATTTT
TRBJ1-1 TRBV5-1 many TRBD1 CASSYTGTGSTEAFF TGCGCCAGCAGCTACACCGGGACAGGGTCCACTGAAGCTTTCTTT
TRBJ2-5 TRBV7-7 few . CASSPEMGLLETQYF TGTGCTAGCAGCCCTGAAATGGGACTGTTAGAGACCCAGTACTTC
TRBJ1-5 TRBV6-1 . TRBD1 CASSQDRGQNQPQHF TGTGCCAGCAGCCAAGACAGGGGGCAAAATCAGCCCCAGCATTTT
TRBJ2-1 TRBV10-2 . . CASSEGGPADEQFF TGCGCCAGCAGTGAGGGCGGGCCAGCCGATGAGCAGTTCTTC
TRBJ2-1 TRBV7-3 . . CASSLDLGSEQFF TGTGCCAGCAGCTTAGATTTGGGCAGTGAGCAGTTCTTC
TRBJ2-7 TRBV20-1 many TRBD1 CSARGRQGINEQYF TGCAGTGCTAGAGGCCGACAGGGGATCAACGAGCAGTACTTC
TRBJ2-3 TRBV5-1 many . CASRPNTISLDTQYF TGCGCCAGCAGACCGAATACCATTAGCTTAGATACGCAGTATTTT
TRBJ2-5 TRBV20-1 many TRBD2 CSAPLAGPETQYF TGCAGTGCTCCCCTAGCGGGGCCAGAGACCCAGTACTTC
TRBJ1-4 TRBV7-9 many TRBD1 CASSFTGGGEKLFF TGTGCCAGCAGCTTCACAGGGGGAGGTGAAAAACTGTTTTTT
TRBJ2-6 TRBV7-2 many . CASSSGTFPSGANVLTF TGTGCCAGCAGCTCCGGGACATTCCCATCTGGGGCCAACGTCCTGACTTTC
TRBJ2-1 TRBV7-2 . TRBD2 CASSFFGTEIVRRREGLANEQFF TGTGCCAGCAGCTTTTTTGGGACCGAGATAGTGCGGAGGCGGGAGGGCCTAGCCAATGAGCAGTTCTTC
TRBJ1-5 TRBV28 . TRBD1 CATGRTGGVQPQHF TGTGCCACCGGGAGGACAGGGGGTGTTCAGCCCCAGCATTTT
TRBJ2-1 TRBV23-1 . . CASSQSAEGRDNEQFF TGCGCCAGCAGTCAATCGGCTGAGGGACGCGACAATGAGCAGTTCTTC
TRBJ2-7 TRBV3-1 . . CASSPLGSYEQYF TGTGCCAGCAGCCCCCTAGGGTCGTACGAGCAGTACTTC
TRBJ2-7 TRBV10-3 many . CAISEGPMGQYF TGTGCCATCAGTGAGGGACCGATGGGGCAGTACTTC
TRBJ2-3 TRBV5-1 many . CASSLGLGPDTQYF TGCGCCAGCAGCTTGGGTCTAGGCCCAGATACGCAGTATTTT
TRBJ1-4 TRBV7-2 few . CASSLLGIGNEKLFF TGTGCCAGCAGCTTATTAGGAATAGGCAATGAAAAACTGTTTTTT
TRBJ2-5 TRBV15 few . CATSRVGGAETQYF TGTGCCACCAGCAGAGTGGGGGGTGCCGAGACCCAGTACTTC
TRBJ2-4 TRBV12-3/TRBV12-4 . . CTCSLRPSEAPAKNIQYF TGTACCTGCAGTTTACGACCTTCCGAGGCTCCGGCCAAAAACATTCAGTACTTC
TRBJ2-3 TRBV10-3 many . CAIMGAFSTDTQYF TGTGCCATCATGGGGGCCTTTAGCACAGATACGCAGTATTTT
TRBJ2-7 TRBV7-2 many . CASSLRVLKSYEQYF TGTGCCAGCAGCTTAAGGGTCCTAAAATCCTACGAGCAGTACTTC
TRBJ2-5 TRBV5-6 many TRBD1 CASSSSGTGEETQYF TGTGCCAGCAGCTCCTCCGGGACAGGGGAAGAGACCCAGTACTTC
TRBJ2-1 TRBV7-9 many TRBD2 CASSPSGGATEQFF TGTGCCAGCAGCCCTAGCGGGGGGGCCACTGAGCAGTTCTTC
TRBJ2-5 TRBV11-2 . TRBD2 CASSLQLAGGETQYF TGTGCCAGCAGCTTACAACTAGCGGGGGGAGAGACCCAGTACTTC
TRBJ2-3 TRBV4-3 . . CASSLSPTGGDTQYF TGCGCCAGCAGCCTCAGCCCTACCGGGGGAGATACGCAGTATTTT